Described below is a single TCR beta chain sequence and its context. V was shortened by 6 bases and J by 8 bases, with 19 bases between the two germline ends. From germline, CDR1 is MDHEN and CDR2 SYDVKM. The CDR3 contains 14 residues. This sample was taken from a study of blood T cell repertoires in COVID-19. The data were produced by immunoSEQ multiplex PCR, yet TCRdb's version contains in-frame clones alone and is incomplete. The table lists about 120,000 clones, around 80% of them singletons. The sample taken for sequencing was peripheral blood. The chain links TRBV28 to TRBJ1-1; D is undetermined. This clonotype was obtained from a woman aged 50 to 60 with acute or convalescent COVID-19. CDR3: CASSRSEAQREAFF. The CDR3 DNA reads TGTGCCAGCAGCCGATCTGAAGCACAGAGAGAAGCTTTCTTT.